The T cell receptor (beta chain) described here comes from a study of cytotoxic CD8 clonotypes in ibrutinib-treated CLL. Worth noting for this clone: Its cognate antigen is unknown.

General study points: The public clonotypes identified were infrequent and showed contraction or stability on treatment.

The J segment lost 3 bases and the V segment lost 5 bases, leaving 8 bases of the junction unmatched. This CDR3 contains 15 residues. Germline V gives CDR1 SGHVS, CDR2 FQNEAQ. Here immunoSEQ multiplex PCR was the method, and the copy in TCRdb shows in-frame clones only, minus some. The sample shows 150,000 to 200,000 clones, about 88% of them seen only once. The receptor comes from a human donor with chronic lymphocytic leukemia. The sample in question was PBMCs, obtained at disease progression, from a patient treated with ibrutinib. The rearrangement uses TRBV7-8 and TRBJ1-1, with 8 bases that match TRBD1. This chain's CDR3 is CASSLLTDRDTEAFF. The DNA for the CDR3 is TGTGCCAGCAGCCTGTTAACGGACAGGGACACTGAAGCTTTCTTT.